This section outlines one T cell receptor (beta chain) sequence together with its context. Its target is unknown. This record comes from a study of monozygotic twins with inflammatory bowel disease. From the 5' RACE reads, TCRdb lists one entry per CDR3 protein and no DNA. The sample features 350,000 to 550,000 distinct CDR3 sequences, with roughly 2.3% in its top ten. Study-level findings and limits: Telling different T cell subtypes apart from each other was not possible. IBD patients displayed reduced TCRbeta diversity (inverse Simpson) when set against healthy co-twins.

The receptor was derived from a human donor with ulcerative colitis or Crohn's disease, or a healthy co-twin of an affected twin (not recorded which). Sequenced sample: blood.

CDR3: CASSPGTGVSEAFF. This sequence joins TRBV6-1 and TRBJ1-1; TCRdb picks TRBD1, but there is no DNA to check that call. Germline CDR1 and CDR2: MNHNS and SASEGT. The CDR3 contains 14 residues.